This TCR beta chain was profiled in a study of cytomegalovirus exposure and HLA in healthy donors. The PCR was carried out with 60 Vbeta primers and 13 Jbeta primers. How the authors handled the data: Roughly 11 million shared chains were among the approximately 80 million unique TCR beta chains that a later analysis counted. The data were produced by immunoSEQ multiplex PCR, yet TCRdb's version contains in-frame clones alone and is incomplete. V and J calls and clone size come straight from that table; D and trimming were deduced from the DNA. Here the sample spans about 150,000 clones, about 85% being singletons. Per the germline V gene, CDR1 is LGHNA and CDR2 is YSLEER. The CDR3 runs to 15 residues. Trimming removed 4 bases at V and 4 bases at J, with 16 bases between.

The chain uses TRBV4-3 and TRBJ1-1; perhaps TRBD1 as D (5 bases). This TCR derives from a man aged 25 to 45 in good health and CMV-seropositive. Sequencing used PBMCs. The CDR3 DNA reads TGCGCCAGCAGCCCCATCCAGGGTGCCGGCACTGAAGCTTTCTTT. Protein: CASSPIQGAGTEAFF.